This T cell receptor beta chain was identified in a study of shared clonotypes between healthy human individuals. Across the study: CD8 memory received one plate per donor, CD8 naive two, CD4 memory three and CD4 naive three.

Repertoires were generated with immunoSEQ multiplex PCR, while TCRdb's copy carries only in-frame clones and drops some. This table has 1.4 million to 1.5 million clones, roughly 96% appearing once. CDR3 length: 13 residues. Trimming left V 0 bases short and J 13 bases short, with 14 bases between. Germline V gives CDR1 SGHNT, CDR2 YYREEE (reference sequence). The sample consisted of naive CD4+ T cells sorted from blood. Subset in this sample: CD45RA+ positively selected. The source is a man aged 25 to 40 in good health. This chain uses TRBV5-4 with TRBJ2-1; D is undetermined. The chain's CDR3 is CASSLAAAPRQFF. CDR3 sequence (DNA): TGTGCCAGCAGCTTGGCGGCAGCTCCCCGCCAGTTCTTC.